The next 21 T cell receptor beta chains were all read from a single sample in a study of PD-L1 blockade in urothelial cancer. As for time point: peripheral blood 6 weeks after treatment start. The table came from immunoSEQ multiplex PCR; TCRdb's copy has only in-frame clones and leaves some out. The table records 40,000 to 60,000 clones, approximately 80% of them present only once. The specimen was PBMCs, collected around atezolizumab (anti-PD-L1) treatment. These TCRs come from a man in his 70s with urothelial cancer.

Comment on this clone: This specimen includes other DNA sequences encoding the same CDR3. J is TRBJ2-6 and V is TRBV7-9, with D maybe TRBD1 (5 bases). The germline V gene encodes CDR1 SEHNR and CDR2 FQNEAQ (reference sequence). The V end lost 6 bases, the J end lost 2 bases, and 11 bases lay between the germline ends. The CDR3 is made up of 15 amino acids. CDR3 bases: TGTGCCAGCAGTCCCAGGGTAGCTGGGGCCAACGTCCTGACTTTC. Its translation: CASSPRVAGANVLTF.

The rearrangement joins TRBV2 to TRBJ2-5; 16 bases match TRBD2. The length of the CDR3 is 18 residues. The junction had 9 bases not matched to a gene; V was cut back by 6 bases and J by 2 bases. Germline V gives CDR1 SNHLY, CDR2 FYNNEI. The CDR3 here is CASRAGLAGGREQETQYF. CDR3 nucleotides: TGTGCCAGCAGGGCGGGACTAGCGGGAGGGCGCGAACAAGAGACCCAGTACTTC.

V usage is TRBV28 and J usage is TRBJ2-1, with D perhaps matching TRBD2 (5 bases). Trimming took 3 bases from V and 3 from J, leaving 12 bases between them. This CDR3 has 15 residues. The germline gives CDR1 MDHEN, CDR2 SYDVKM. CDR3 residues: CASSLRGLDYNEQFF. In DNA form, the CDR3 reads TGTGCCAGCAGTTTGAGAGGGCTGGACTACAATGAGCAGTTCTTC. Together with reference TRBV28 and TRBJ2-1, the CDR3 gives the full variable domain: DVKVTQSSRYLVKRTGEKVFLECVQDMDHENMFWYRQDPGLGLRLIYFSYDVKMKEKGDIPEGYSVSREKKERFSLILESASTNQTSMYLCASSLRGLDYNEQFFGPGTRLTVL.

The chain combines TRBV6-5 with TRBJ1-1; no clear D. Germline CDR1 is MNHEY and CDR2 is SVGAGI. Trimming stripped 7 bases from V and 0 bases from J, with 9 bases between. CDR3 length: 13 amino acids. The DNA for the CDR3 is TGTGCCAGCATGGAGGAGCTGAACACTGAAGCTTTCTTT. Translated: CASMEELNTEAFF.

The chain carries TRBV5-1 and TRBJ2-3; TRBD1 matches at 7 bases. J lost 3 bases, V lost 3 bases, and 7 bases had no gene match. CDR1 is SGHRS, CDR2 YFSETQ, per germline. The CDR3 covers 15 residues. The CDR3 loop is CASSSTGVVTDTQYF. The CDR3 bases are TGCGCCAGCAGCTCTACAGGGGTTGTAACAGATACGCAGTATTTT.

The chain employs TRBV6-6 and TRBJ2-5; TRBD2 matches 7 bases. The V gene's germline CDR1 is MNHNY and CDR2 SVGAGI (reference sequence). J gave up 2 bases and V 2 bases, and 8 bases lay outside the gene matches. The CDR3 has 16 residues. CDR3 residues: CASSYGIGLGQETQYF. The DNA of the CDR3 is TGTGCCAGCAGTTACGGCATTGGACTAGGGCAAGAGACCCAGTACTTC.

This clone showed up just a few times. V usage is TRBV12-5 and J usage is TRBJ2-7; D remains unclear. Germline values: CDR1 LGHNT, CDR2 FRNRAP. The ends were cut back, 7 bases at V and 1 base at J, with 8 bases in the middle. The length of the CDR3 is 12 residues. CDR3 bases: TGTGCTAGTGCGGAGACTTCCTACGAGCAGTACTTC. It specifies CASAETSYEQYF.

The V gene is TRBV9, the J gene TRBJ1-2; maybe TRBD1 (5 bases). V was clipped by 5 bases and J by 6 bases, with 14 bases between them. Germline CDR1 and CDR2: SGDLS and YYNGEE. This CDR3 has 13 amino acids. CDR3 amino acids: CASSRQLGNGYTF. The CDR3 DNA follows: TGTGCCAGCAGTCGACAGCTGGGGAATGGCTACACCTTC.

The chain's CDR3 is CASSPEGAYPDTQYF. CDR3 DNA: TGTGCCAGCTCACCCGAAGGAGCCTATCCAGATACGCAGTATTTT. The V and J genes are TRBV18 and TRBJ2-3, with unresolved D. Trimming took off 3 bases at V and 4 bases at J, with 14 bases between the two ends. The CDR3 contains 15 residues. Germline CDR1 and CDR2: KGHSH and LQKENI.

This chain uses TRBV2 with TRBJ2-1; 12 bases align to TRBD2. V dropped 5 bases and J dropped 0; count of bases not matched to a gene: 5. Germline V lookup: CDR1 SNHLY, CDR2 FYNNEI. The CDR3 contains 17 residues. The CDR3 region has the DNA TGTGCCAGCAGTCGACTAGCGGGAGTAAACTCCTACAATGAGCAGTTCTTC. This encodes CASSRLAGVNSYNEQFF.

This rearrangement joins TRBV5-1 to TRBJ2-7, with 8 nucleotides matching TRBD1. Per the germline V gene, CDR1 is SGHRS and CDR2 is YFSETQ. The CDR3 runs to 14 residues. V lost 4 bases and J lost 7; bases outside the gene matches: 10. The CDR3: CASSQGQDWEEQYF. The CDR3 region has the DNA TGCGCCAGCAGCCAGGGACAGGACTGGGAGGAGCAGTACTTC.

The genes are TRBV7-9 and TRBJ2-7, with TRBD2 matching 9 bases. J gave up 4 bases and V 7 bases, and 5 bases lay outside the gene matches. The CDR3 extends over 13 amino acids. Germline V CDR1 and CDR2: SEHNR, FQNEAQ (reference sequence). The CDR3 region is CASISTSGYEQYF. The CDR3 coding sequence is TGTGCCAGCATTTCGACTAGCGGATACGAGCAGTACTTC.

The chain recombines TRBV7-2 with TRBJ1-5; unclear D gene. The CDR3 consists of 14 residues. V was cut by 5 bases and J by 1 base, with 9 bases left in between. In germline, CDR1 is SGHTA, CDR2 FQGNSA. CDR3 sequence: CASSPQESNQPQHF. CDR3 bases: TGTGCCAGCAGCCCGCAAGAGAGCAATCAGCCCCAGCATTTT.

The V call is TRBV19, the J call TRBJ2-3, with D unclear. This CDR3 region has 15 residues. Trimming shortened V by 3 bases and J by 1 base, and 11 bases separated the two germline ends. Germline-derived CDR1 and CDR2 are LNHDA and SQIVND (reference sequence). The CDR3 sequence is CASSISLGGTDTQYF. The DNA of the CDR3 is TGTGCCAGTAGTATTAGTCTCGGAGGCACAGATACGCAGTATTTT. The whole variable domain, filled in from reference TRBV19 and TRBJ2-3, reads DGGITQSPKYLFRKEGQNVTLSCEQNLNHDAMYWYRQDPGQGLRLIYYSQIVNDFQKGDIAEGYSVSREKKESFPLTVTSAQKNPTAFYLCASSISLGGTDTQYFGPGTRLTVL.

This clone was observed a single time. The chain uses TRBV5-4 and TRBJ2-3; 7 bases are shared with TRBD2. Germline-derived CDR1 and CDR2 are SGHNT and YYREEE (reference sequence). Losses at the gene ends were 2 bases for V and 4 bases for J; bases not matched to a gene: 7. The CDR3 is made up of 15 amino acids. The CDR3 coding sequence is TGTGCCAGCAGCTTTGCTGGCGGGAGTGCAGATACGCAGTATTTT. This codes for CASSFAGGSADTQYF.

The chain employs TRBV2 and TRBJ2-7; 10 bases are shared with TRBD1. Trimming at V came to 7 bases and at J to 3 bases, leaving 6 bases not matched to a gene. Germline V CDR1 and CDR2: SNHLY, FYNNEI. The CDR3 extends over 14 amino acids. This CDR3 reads CASTTDRGSYEQYF. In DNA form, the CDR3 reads TGTGCCAGCACGACGGACAGGGGGAGCTACGAGCAGTACTTC.

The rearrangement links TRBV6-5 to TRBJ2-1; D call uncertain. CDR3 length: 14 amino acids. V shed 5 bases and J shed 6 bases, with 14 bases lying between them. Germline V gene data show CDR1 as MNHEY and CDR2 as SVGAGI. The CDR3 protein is CASSARSGSNEQFF. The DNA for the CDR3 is TGTGCCAGCAGTGCCAGATCAGGATCCAATGAGCAGTTCTTC.

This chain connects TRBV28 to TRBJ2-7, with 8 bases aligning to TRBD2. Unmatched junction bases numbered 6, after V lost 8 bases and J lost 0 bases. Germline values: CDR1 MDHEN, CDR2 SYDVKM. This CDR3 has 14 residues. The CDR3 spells CASREGRSSYEQYF. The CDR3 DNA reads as TGTGCCAGCCGGGAGGGGAGGAGCTCCTACGAGCAGTACTTC.

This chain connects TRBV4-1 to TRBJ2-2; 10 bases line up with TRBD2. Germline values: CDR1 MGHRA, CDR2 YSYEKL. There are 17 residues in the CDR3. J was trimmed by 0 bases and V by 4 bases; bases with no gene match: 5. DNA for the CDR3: TGCGCCAGCAGCCCTGGACTAGCGGCCTCGAACACCGGGGAGCTGTTTTTT. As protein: CASSPGLAASNTGELFF.

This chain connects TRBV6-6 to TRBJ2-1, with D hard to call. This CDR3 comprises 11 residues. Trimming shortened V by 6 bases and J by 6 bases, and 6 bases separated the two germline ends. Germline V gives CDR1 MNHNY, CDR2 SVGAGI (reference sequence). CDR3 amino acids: CASRRINEQFF. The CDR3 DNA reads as TGTGCCAGCAGGCGCATCAATGAGCAGTTCTTC.

This CDR3 reads CASSPPARISTGELFF. In DNA, the CDR3 is TGTGCCAGCTCACCACCGGCGCGGATAAGCACCGGGGAGCTGTTTTTT. The rearrangement uses TRBV18 and TRBJ2-2; D gene unclear. This CDR3 comprises 16 residues. CDR1 is KGHSH and CDR2 is LQKENI in the germline V gene. Trimming took 0 bases from V and 4 from J, leaving 12 bases between them.